Shown below are 26 T cell receptor beta chains from a single sample sequenced in a study of blood T cell repertoires in COVID-19. TCRdb keeps only in-frame clones here, not all; method: immunoSEQ multiplex PCR. The data show under 100,000 clones, over 70% seen once. Material for sequencing was peripheral blood. The receptors originated from a middle-aged woman with active or convalescent COVID-19.

The V gene is TRBV28, the J gene TRBJ2-7, with 7 nucleotides matching TRBD2. V lost 0 bases, J lost 2 bases, and 1 base stayed unmatched. This CDR3 has 14 residues. Per germline, CDR1 MDHEN and CDR2 SYDVKM. The CDR3 protein is CASSLWGGTYEQYF. As DNA, the CDR3 is TGTGCCAGCAGTTTATGGGGGGGGACCTACGAGCAGTACTTC.

The rearrangement links TRBV9 to TRBJ2-7; the match to TRBD1 covers 10 bases. The CDR3 consists of 16 residues. Germline values: CDR1 SGDLS, CDR2 YYNGEE. Trimming removed 0 bases from V and 2 bases from J; junction bases left unmatched: 5. CDR3 DNA sequence: TGTGCCAGCAGCGTAGAACCAGGACAGGGGGCCTACGAGCAGTACTTC. It is translated as CASSVEPGQGAYEQYF.

The chain uses TRBV15 and TRBJ1-5, with TRBD1 as a possible D gene (5 bases). The length of the CDR3 is 18 residues. V gave up 0 bases and J gave up 3 bases, with 18 bases separating them. Per germline, CDR1 LNHNV and CDR2 YYDKDF (reference sequence). CDR3: CATSRDFDSWSSNQPQHF. In DNA form, the CDR3 reads TGTGCCACCAGCAGAGATTTCGACAGCTGGTCGTCCAATCAGCCCCAGCATTTT.

This clone was observed a single time. The genes are TRBV7-8 and TRBJ1-1; a weak D match, TRBD1 (6 bases). V lost 5 bases and J 5 bases, leaving 15 bases between the germline ends. CDR3 length: 14 amino acids. CDR1 and CDR2 (germline): SGHVS, FQNEAQ. The CDR3 region is CASSPLPGQTEAFF. CDR3 bases: TGTGCCAGCAGCCCTCTTCCCGGACAGACTGAAGCTTTCTTT.

The chain links TRBV2 to TRBJ1-3, with D tentatively TRBD1 (5 bases). Germline CDR1 reads SNHLY; CDR2 reads FYNNEI. The CDR3 runs to 12 residues. V dropped 4 bases and J dropped 7 bases, with 8 bases sitting between them. The CDR3 sequence is CASSGGGNTIYF. CDR3 in DNA: TGTGCCAGCAGTGGCGGGGGTAACACCATATATTTT. Looking up the rest from reference TRBV2 and TRBJ1-3 gives the full variable domain: EPEVTQTPSHQVTQMGQEVILRCVPISNHLYFYWYRQILGQKVEFLVSFYNNEISEKSEIFDDQFSVERPDGSNFTLKIRSTKLEDSAMYFCASSGGGNTIYFGEGSWLTVV.

This clone has only a few counts. The chain links TRBV28 to TRBJ2-1, with D possibly matching TRBD1 (7 bases). Between the trimmed V and J ends, which lost 8 bases and 1 base, there was a span of 15 bases. From germline, CDR1 is MDHEN and CDR2 SYDVKM. The CDR3 consists of 15 residues. The CDR3 DNA follows: TGTGCCAGCCAGACTAGGGGGCCTTCCTACAATGAGCAGTTCTTC. Translation: CASQTRGPSYNEQFF.

This clone was seen only a few times. The rearrangement links TRBV10-3 to TRBJ2-2; tentative D call: TRBD2 (6 bases). Germline V lookup: CDR1 ENHRY, CDR2 SYGVKD. V was cut by 3 bases and J by 4 bases, with 9 bases left in between. This CDR3 is built from 14 residues. CDR3 bases: TGTGCCATCAGTGACACTAGCTCCACCGGGGAGCTGTTTTTT. Translating gives CAISDTSSTGELFF.

CDR3 nucleotide sequence: TGTGCCAGCAGTTTAGGCTCCCTCCATGGCTACACCTTC. Amino acid sequence: CASSLGSLHGYTF. The genes are TRBV28 and TRBJ1-2, with unresolved D. This CDR3 spans 13 amino acids. The V gene's germline CDR1 is MDHEN and CDR2 SYDVKM. V shed 2 bases and J shed 6 bases, with 10 bases lying between them.

The chain couples TRBV11-3 to TRBJ2-3, with D perhaps matching TRBD2 (7 bases). CDR3 length: 18 residues. Trimming shortened V by 5 bases and J by 1 base, and 22 bases separated the two germline ends. The V gene's germline CDR1 is SGHNT and CDR2 YENEEA. The CDR3 DNA reads TGTGCCAGCAGCCCGGGGGGCGGCCTAGGGCGGGGCACAGATACGCAGTATTTT. It is translated as CASSPGGGLGRGTDTQYF.

The rearrangement joins TRBV19 to TRBJ2-1; TRBD2 matches 12 bases. Trimming removed 9 bases from V and 0 bases from J; junction bases left unmatched: 6. This CDR3 is built from 16 residues. Germline CDR1 reads LNHDA; CDR2 reads SQIVND (reference sequence). The CDR3 spells CASRLAGDLSYNEQFF. CDR3 nucleotides: TGTGCCAGCCGACTAGCGGGAGACCTCTCCTACAATGAGCAGTTCTTC.

The chain links TRBV10-3 to TRBJ2-7; the match to TRBD1 covers 7 bases. The CDR3 is 14 amino acids. V gave up 2 bases and J gave up 6 bases; unmatched junction bases: 7. Per germline, CDR1 ENHRY and CDR2 SYGVKD. The CDR3, as DNA: TGTGCCATCAGTGAGGGCAGGGGGTCTGGCGAGCAGTACTTC. Its protein product is CAISEGRGSGEQYF.

The V and J genes are TRBV9 and TRBJ2-1; 9 bases line up with TRBD1. This CDR3 is 15 amino acids long. V trimming: 3 bases; J trimming: 7 bases; junction bases outside the gene matches: 8. The germline CDR1 and CDR2 sequences are SGDLS and YYNGEE. The CDR3 DNA reads as TGTGCCAGCAGCGCCCCGGGACAGGGCAGGAATGAGCAGTTCTTC. It codes for CASSAPGQGRNEQFF.

In DNA form, the CDR3 reads TGCGCCAGCAGCTTGGGAGCTGAGAACTACAATGAGCAGTTCTTC. It yields the protein CASSLGAENYNEQFF. The chain joins TRBV5-1 to TRBJ2-1; D is uncertain. CDR1 is SGHRS, CDR2 YFSETQ, per germline. The V and J ends lost 0 bases and 3 bases respectively, with 10 bases between them. This CDR3 has 15 residues.

This sequence joins TRBV18 and TRBJ2-5, with 11 bases that match TRBD2. The CDR3 totals 16 residues. In germline, CDR1 is KGHSH, CDR2 LQKENI. V gave up 6 bases and J gave up 2 bases; unmatched junction bases: 8. CDR3 in DNA: TGTGCCAGCTCTCCCTCCCTAGCGGGGGGACAAGAGACCCAGTACTTC. Its translation is CASSPSLAGGQETQYF.

The CDR3 reads CASSSRQGYSPLHF. CDR3 DNA: TGTGCCAGCAGCTCGCGACAAGGCTATTCACCCCTCCACTTT. This chain joins TRBV11-2 and TRBJ1-6; no firm D call. The CDR3 extends over 14 amino acids. V lost 4 bases to trimming and J lost 8 bases, with 12 bases between them. Germline CDR1 SGHAT, CDR2 FQNNGV.

This clone was seen only a few times. The sample has other DNA sequences that encode this CDR3 too. The chain recombines TRBV7-9 with TRBJ1-3; TRBD1 is a possible D gene (5 bases). This CDR3 contains 15 residues. V lost 5 bases to trimming and J lost 0 bases, with 11 bases between them. Germline lookup yields CDR1 SEHNR and CDR2 FQNEAQ (reference sequence). Here the CDR3 reads CASSLDSYSGNTIYF. The CDR3 DNA is TGTGCCAGCAGCCTAGACAGTTACTCTGGAAACACCATATATTTT. The variable domain in full, completed from reference TRBV7-9 and TRBJ1-3, reads DTGVSQNPRHKITKRGQNVTFRCDPISEHNRLYWYRQTLGQGPEFLTYFQNEAQLEKSRLLSDRFSAERPKGSFSTLEIQRTEQGDSAMYLCASSLDSYSGNTIYFGEGSWLTVV.

The chain couples TRBV2 to TRBJ1-1, with D tentatively TRBD1 (5 bases). The CDR3 runs 15 residues. Germline V gene sequence: CDR1 SNHLY, CDR2 FYNNEI. Trimming pared 0 bases from V and 5 bases from J, leaving 13 bases between. The CDR3 DNA sequence: TGTGCCAGCAGTGAAGCAGGGGCAGGGTTGACTGAAGCTTTCTTT. Protein sequence: CASSEAGAGLTEAFF.

This chain links TRBV28 with TRBJ2-1; TRBD2 matches at 9 bases. Losses at the gene ends were 6 bases for V and 2 bases for J; bases not matched to a gene: 8. This CDR3 contains 16 residues. CDR1 is MDHEN, CDR2 SYDVKM, per germline. CDR3 protein: CASSRPGLAPYNEQFF. CDR3 in DNA: TGTGCCAGCAGCCGACCTGGACTAGCGCCCTACAATGAGCAGTTCTTC.

This clone was counted a few times. The chain joins TRBV6-5 to TRBJ2-3; D may be TRBD1 (5 bases). CDR3 length: 13 residues. Germline CDR1 reads MNHEY; CDR2 reads SVGAGI. V was pared by 6 bases and J by 4 bases, with 11 bases between. The CDR3 is CASRSGNSDTQYF. DNA for the CDR3: TGTGCCAGCAGGTCAGGGAACTCAGATACGCAGTATTTT.

The chain uses TRBV2 and TRBJ2-1; D is possibly TRBD2 (6 bases). The germline CDR1 and CDR2 sequences are SNHLY and FYNNEI. V was shortened by 5 bases and J by 3 bases, with 14 bases between the two germline ends. The CDR3 runs to 15 residues. DNA for the CDR3: TGTGCCAGCAGTTCGGTGAGCGGGTTCTACAATGAGCAGTTCTTC. Protein product: CASSSVSGFYNEQFF.

This clone was detected only once. The chain couples TRBV12-3 or TRBV12-4 to TRBJ1-6; D remains ambiguous. Trimming removed 2 bases at V and 14 bases at J, with 7 bases between. The CDR3 is 11 amino acids. CDR3 sequence reads: CASSLRGALHF. The CDR3 DNA sequence: TGTGCCAGCAGTTTACGGGGAGCCCTCCACTTT.

J is TRBJ2-3 and V is TRBV6-5, with a possible D match to TRBD1 (6 bases). Germline V CDR1 and CDR2: MNHEY, SVGAGI. This CDR3 has 11 residues. V lost 8 bases, J lost 4 bases, and 7 bases lay in between. The CDR3 DNA is TGTGCCAGCGACAGGTCAGATACGCAGTATTTT. Translating gives CASDRSDTQYF.

The chain employs TRBV19 and TRBJ1-1; D is ambiguous. CDR1 is LNHDA, CDR2 SQIVND, per germline (reference sequence). V lost 6 bases to trimming and J lost 0 bases, with 8 bases between them. This CDR3 has 13 amino acids. This chain's CDR3 is CASRPTVNTEAFF. Written as DNA, the CDR3 is TGTGCCAGTAGGCCCACAGTGAACACTGAAGCTTTCTTT.

This rearrangement joins TRBV6-5 to TRBJ1-2; weak D call: TRBD1 (5 bases). V was shortened by 8 bases and J by 7 bases, with 11 bases between the two germline ends. CDR1 is MNHEY, CDR2 SVGAGI, per germline. The length of the CDR3 is 11 residues. In DNA form, the CDR3 reads TGTGCCAGCGAGATCAGGGCTGGCTACACCTTC. It yields the protein CASEIRAGYTF.

The chain links TRBV27 to TRBJ2-7, with D perhaps TRBD2 (6 bases). CDR3 length equals 15 residues. Germline V gene sequence: CDR1 MNHEY, CDR2 SMNVEV (reference sequence). Trimming removed 2 bases at V and 5 bases at J, with 16 bases between. The CDR3 sequence: CASSLKAGRGDEQYF. CDR3 DNA: TGTGCCAGCAGTTTAAAGGCGGGAAGGGGCGACGAGCAGTACTTC.

The V and J genes are TRBV6-2 or TRBV6-3 and TRBJ2-3; 11 nucleotides match TRBD1. After removal of 5 bases from V and 5 bases from J, the junction contained 9 bases not matched to a gene. This CDR3 region has 16 residues. CDR1 and CDR2 from the germline V gene are MNHEY and SVGEGT. The CDR3: CASSTPDRGRLDTQYF. In DNA form, the CDR3 reads TGTGCCAGCAGTACCCCGGACAGGGGGCGTTTAGATACGCAGTATTTT.